The 28 T cell receptor beta chains reported below all come from one sample, sequenced in a study of control samples from healthy donors and cancer patients. The protocol was immunoSEQ multiplex PCR, while the TCRdb copy is restricted to in-frame clones and leaves out a portion. Altogether 60,000 to 95,000 clones are present, about 89% being singletons, with the ten largest covering approximately 9.8%. Sequencing was done on a sample of PBMCs. These receptors all stem from a woman aged 45 to 65 with colorectal cancer.

The genes are TRBV6-5 and TRBJ2-7; tentative D call: TRBD2 (5 bases). CDR3 size: 13 residues. Germline assignment: CDR1 MNHEY and CDR2 SVGAGI. The ends were cut back, 6 bases at V and 3 bases at J, with 12 bases in the middle. The CDR3 coding sequence is TGTGCCAGCAGCGGGAACAGTATCTACGAGCAGTACGTC. Protein sequence: CASSGNSIYEQYV.

The genes are TRBV2 and TRBJ2-3; D remains unclear. Trimming shortened V by 6 bases and J by 3 bases, and 10 bases separated the two germline ends. The CDR3 has 13 amino acids. Germline lookup yields CDR1 SNHLY and CDR2 FYNNEI. The CDR3 DNA reads TGTGCCAGCAGGGGCCGCTGGACAGATACGCAGTATTTT. Amino acid sequence: CASRGRWTDTQYF.

The chain combines TRBV7-2 with TRBJ1-6, with a weak D call TRBD1 (5 bases). The CDR3 is made up of 17 amino acids. CDR1 SGHTA and CDR2 FQGNSA come from the germline V gene. With 1 base removed from V and 1 base from J, the gap between germline ends came to 11 bases. The chain's CDR3 is CASSLEGRGSYNSPLHF. Here the CDR3 DNA reads TGTGCCAGCAGCTTAGAGGGGCGAGGGTCCTATAATTCACCCCTCCACTTT. The full variable domain, with the rest looked up from reference TRBV7-2 and TRBJ1-6, is GAGVSQSPSNKVTEKGKDVELRCDPISGHTALYWYRQSLGQGLEFLIYFQGNSAPDKSGLPSDRFSAERTGGSVSTLTIQRTQQEDSAVYLCASSLEGRGSYNSPLHFGNGTRLTVT.

As to this clone: Compared with germline, one end of the junction differs, possibly owing to a read error. The J gene is TRBJ1-2, the V gene TRBV2; D remains unclear. Germline CDR1 reads SNHLY; CDR2 reads FYNNEI. This CDR3 is built from 16 residues. The CDR3 spells CAFASSMFGSNYGYTF. The CDR3 nucleotides read TGCGCCTTCGCGTCCTCGATGTTTGGATCTAACTATGGCTACACCTTC.

This rearrangement joins TRBV19 to TRBJ2-3; TRBD2 matches at 8 bases. Losses at the gene ends were 3 bases for V and 6 bases for J; bases not matched to a gene: 5. The CDR3 has 14 residues. The germline V gene has CDR1 LNHDA and CDR2 SQIVND (reference sequence). Written as DNA, the CDR3 is TGTGCCAGTAGTATCGGGCAGCGGGGGGATACGCAGTATTTT. This gives the protein CASSIGQRGDTQYF.

V is TRBV19 and J is TRBJ1-2; maybe TRBD1 (6 bases). Germline V lookup: CDR1 LNHDA, CDR2 SQIVND (reference sequence). The CDR3 is 13 amino acids. V was shortened by 7 bases and J by 8 bases, with 17 bases between the two germline ends. The CDR3 DNA reads TGTGCCAGTAATCCTAGGGGGGGATACGGCTACACCTTC. This translates into CASNPRGGYGYTF.

The chain couples TRBV19 to TRBJ1-3; TRBD1 is a possible D gene (6 bases). Trimming stripped 3 bases from V and 0 bases from J, with 18 bases between. This CDR3 region has 18 residues. Germline V lookup: CDR1 LNHDA, CDR2 SQIVND (reference sequence). The CDR3 coding sequence is TGTGCCAGTAGTATTCGGGAACCGAGGGGGAGCTCTGGAAACACCATATATTTT. Translated: CASSIREPRGSSGNTIYF.

The rearrangement uses TRBV30 and TRBJ1-5; no reliable D call. This CDR3 comprises 14 residues. V lost 2 bases to trimming and J lost 0 bases, with 8 bases between them. Germline V gene sequence: CDR1 GTSNPN, CDR2 SVGIG (reference sequence). The CDR3 DNA reads as TGTGCCTGGAGTATGGGTAATAGCAATCAGCCCCAGCATTTT. It yields the protein CAWSMGNSNQPQHF.

CDR3 DNA: TGTGCCAGCAGCACGGGACTAGCGGGGGGGGACTTCACAGATACGCAGTATTTT. It specifies CASSTGLAGGDFTDTQYF. The chain has TRBV11-3 and TRBJ2-3; 16 bases map to TRBD2. The CDR3 sequence is 18 residues long. Germline trimming cut 5 bases from V and 2 bases from J; bases unmatched to any gene: 7. Germline V lookup: CDR1 SGHNT, CDR2 YENEEA.

The chain is built from TRBV29-1 and TRBJ2-1; 7 bases map to TRBD2. The J segment lost 0 bases and the V segment lost 3 bases, leaving 5 bases of the junction unmatched. The CDR3 sequence is 15 residues long. CDR1 SQVTM and CDR2 ANQGSEA come from the germline V gene. CDR3: CSVEGGESSYNEQFF. CDR3 sequence (DNA): TGCAGCGTTGAGGGGGGGGAGAGCTCCTACAATGAGCAGTTCTTC.

The CDR3 reads CAWSVPRSSSNTEAFF. The CDR3 DNA follows: TGTGCCTGGAGTGTACCCCGGTCTTCTTCGAACACTGAAGCTTTCTTT. The gene calls are TRBV30 and TRBJ1-1; D remains unclear. The CDR3 runs to 16 residues. Germline V gene sequence: CDR1 GTSNPN, CDR2 SVGIG (reference sequence). Trimming removed 0 bases at V and 1 base at J, with 15 bases between.

The rearrangement joins TRBV5-5 to TRBJ2-1; D not resolved. The CDR3 loop spans 13 amino acids. Germline values: CDR1 SGHKS, CDR2 YYEKEE (reference sequence). The ends were cut back, 2 bases at V and 6 bases at J, with 9 bases in the middle. CDR3 in DNA: TGTGCCAGCAGCTTCGGGTCTTTCAATGAGCAGTTCTTC. This gives the protein CASSFGSFNEQFF.

The V call is TRBV6-1, the J call TRBJ1-2; D remains unclear. Per the germline V gene, CDR1 is MNHNS and CDR2 is SASEGT. CDR3 length: 15 amino acids. V lost 2 bases, J lost 2 bases, and 12 bases lay in between. The CDR3 spells CASSEMGFQNYGYTF. The CDR3 DNA follows: TGTGCCAGCAGTGAAATGGGGTTTCAAAACTATGGCTACACCTTC.

The CDR3 sequence is CASSYSQGSYGYTF. In DNA form, the CDR3 reads TGTGCCAGCAGTTACTCTCAGGGGTCCTATGGCTACACCTTC. The rearrangement links TRBV6-5 to TRBJ1-2; D is possibly TRBD1 (6 bases). Germline CDR1 is MNHEY and CDR2 is SVGAGI. Trimming removed 0 bases from V and 4 bases from J, with 9 bases in between. The CDR3 is 14 residues long.

The chain recombines TRBV7-2 with TRBJ2-1; a possible D gene is TRBD2 (5 bases). Germline V gene lookup returns CDR1 SGHTA and CDR2 FQGNSA. The germline V and J ends were trimmed by 0 bases and 5 bases, with 8 bases remaining between them. This CDR3 comprises 14 residues. This CDR3 reads CASSLARADNEQFF. The CDR3 nucleotides are TGTGCCAGCAGCTTAGCGCGGGCCGACAATGAGCAGTTCTTC. Combining the CDR3 with reference TRBV7-2 and TRBJ2-1 gives the whole variable domain GAGVSQSPSNKVTEKGKDVELRCDPISGHTALYWYRQSLGQGLEFLIYFQGNSAPDKSGLPSDRFSAERTGGSVSTLTIQRTQQEDSAVYLCASSLARADNEQFFGPGTRLTVL.

This chain links TRBV7-8 with TRBJ1-5; weak D call: TRBD1 (5 bases). Germline V gene data show CDR1 as SGHVS and CDR2 as FQNEAQ. This CDR3 comprises 14 residues. Trimming cost V 5 bases and J 7 bases, with 15 bases left between them. The CDR3 sequence is CASSLRQGEQPQHF. CDR3 coding DNA: TGTGCCAGCAGCCTACGGCAGGGTGAACAGCCCCAGCATTTT.

This chain links TRBV7-9 with TRBJ2-5; D not certain. Germline V gene sequence: CDR1 SEHNR, CDR2 FQNEAQ (reference sequence). This CDR3 is built from 14 residues. The V end lost 4 bases, the J end lost 4 bases, and 13 bases lay between the germline ends. DNA for the CDR3: TGTGCCAGCAGCTCCATCAGGTTCGGAGAGACCCAGTACTTC. The encoded protein is CASSSIRFGETQYF. Supplemented by reference TRBV7-9 and TRBJ2-5, the full variable domain reads DTGVSQNPRHKITKRGQNVTFRCDPISEHNRLYWYRQTLGQGPEFLTYFQNEAQLEKSRLLSDRFSAERPKGSFSTLEIQRTEQGDSAMYLCASSSIRFGETQYFGPGTRLLVL.

The CDR3 protein is CASSFGVPNSPLHF. The CDR3 DNA reads as TGTGCCAGCAGTTTCGGAGTGCCAAATTCACCCCTCCACTTT. This rearrangement joins TRBV6-6 to TRBJ1-6, with D unclear. The CDR3 has 14 residues. Germline CDR1 and CDR2: MNHNY and SVGAGI (reference sequence). Trimming pared 4 bases from V and 7 bases from J, leaving 11 bases between.

The chain recombines TRBV2 with TRBJ2-1, with D unclear. Germline CDR1 is SNHLY and CDR2 is FYNNEI. The CDR3 has 11 residues. V lost 5 bases to trimming and J lost 2 bases, with 1 base between them. DNA for the CDR3: TGTGCCAGCAGTCCCTACAATGAGCAGTTCTTC. Encoded protein: CASSPYNEQFF.

For the CDR3, the DNA is TGTGCCAGCAGCCCGAACGGGGCTGGAACTGAAGCTTTCTTT. It encodes CASSPNGAGTEAFF. The chain employs TRBV7-3 and TRBJ1-1, with a tentative D call TRBD1 (5 bases). Trimming took 5 bases from V and 5 from J, leaving 15 bases between them. Germline loops: CDR1 SGHTA, CDR2 FQGTGA. The CDR3 runs to 14 residues.

CDR3 amino acids: CASRRGTGGDTEAFF. In DNA form, the CDR3 reads TGTGCCAGCAGGAGGGGAACAGGGGGCGACACTGAAGCTTTCTTT. The rearrangement uses TRBV6-5 and TRBJ1-1; 9 nucleotides align to TRBD1. There are 15 residues in the CDR3. CDR1 is MNHEY and CDR2 is SVGAGI in the germline V gene. The V gene end was trimmed by 6 bases and the J gene end by 3 bases; junction bases not matched to a gene: 8.

The rearrangement uses TRBV6-5 and TRBJ1-2; 7 bases agree with TRBD1. V was clipped by 7 bases and J by 4 bases; unmatched bases: 12. The germline CDR1 and CDR2 sequences are MNHEY and SVGAGI. This CDR3 region has 15 residues. The CDR3 reads CASNPRQGVAYGYTF. CDR3 nucleotide sequence: TGTGCCAGCAATCCTCGGCAGGGGGTAGCCTATGGCTACACCTTC.

This clone came up a few times. The chain uses TRBV6-5 and TRBJ1-1, with D uncertain. The CDR3 covers 13 residues. Per germline, CDR1 MNHEY and CDR2 SVGAGI. Trimming pared 5 bases from V and 6 bases from J, leaving 13 bases between. CDR3 bases: TGTGCCAGCAGTACCCCCGGTCAGGCTGAAGCTTTCTTT. Protein: CASSTPGQAEAFF.

The rearrangement links TRBV5-8 to TRBJ2-4; D remains unclear. V was trimmed by 4 bases and J by 9 bases, leaving 11 bases between them. CDR1 SGHTS and CDR2 YDEGEE come from the germline V gene. The CDR3 has 12 amino acids. CDR3 sequence: CASSPDAGIQYF. CDR3 bases: TGTGCCAGCAGCCCCGATGCAGGCATTCAGTACTTC.

This rearrangement joins TRBV7-9 to TRBJ1-2; 8 nucleotides align to TRBD1. Germline CDR1 reads SEHNR; CDR2 reads FQNEAQ (reference sequence). The CDR3 is 15 residues long. The V and J ends lost 1 base and 4 bases, in that order; junction bases with no gene match: 5. DNA of the CDR3: TGTGCCAGCAGCTTAGGAGAGGGACAGGTCTATGGCTACACCTTC. It yields the protein CASSLGEGQVYGYTF.

The chain carries TRBV12-3 or TRBV12-4 and TRBJ2-7; 7 nucleotides line up with TRBD1. After removal of 5 bases from V and 7 bases from J, the junction contained 8 bases not matched to a gene. CDR3 length: 13 residues. The CDR3 bases are TGTGCCAGCAGTCGGGACAGATCTAGGGAGCAGTACGTC. This sequence encodes CASSRDRSREQYV.

The gene calls are TRBV6-5 and TRBJ1-1, with unresolved D. Germline V lookup: CDR1 MNHEY, CDR2 SVGAGI. Trimming stripped 11 bases from V and 0 bases from J, with 10 bases between. This CDR3 comprises 12 residues. The DNA of the CDR3 is TGTGCCGCCGGAAGCATGAACACTGAAGCTTTCTTT. Protein: CAAGSMNTEAFF.

The chain combines TRBV20-1 with TRBJ1-2, with 9 bases matching TRBD1. The germline V gene has CDR1 DFQATT and CDR2 SNEGSKA (reference sequence). This CDR3 region has 16 residues. The ends lost 3 bases at V and 4 bases at J; junction bases unmatched: 12. Here the CDR3 DNA reads TGCAGTGCTAGTAACAGGGGGCGATCAATAGGCTATGGCTACACCTTC. This sequence encodes CSASNRGRSIGYGYTF.